The 16 T cell receptor beta chains below were found in one sample sequenced in a study of T-cell reconstitution after alpha-beta-depleted transplantation in children. The TCRbeta library was prepared with unique molecular identifiers. TCRdb redid the calling of the PCR reads with MiXCR, one entry per CDR3 protein. The sample contains about 58,000 distinct CDR3 sequences, 44% of which appear only once. Sequences were derived from PBMCs, mostly from graft donor cells, sampled 360 days after TCRalphabeta/CD19-depleted stem cell transplant. The receptors stem from a male patient younger than 18 who had a stem cell transplant for acute lymphoblastic leukemia, so the T cells may come from the graft donor.

The rearrangement uses TRBV7-2 and TRBJ2-2, with 12 bases fitting TRBD2. The CDR3 extends over 15 amino acids. CDR1 is SGHTA, CDR2 FQGNSA, per germline. V lost 5 bases to trimming and J lost 5 bases; unmatched junction nucleotides: 3. CDR3 bases: TGTGCCAGCAGCAAGGGGACTAGCGGGACCGGGGAGCTGTTTTTT. Translating gives CASSKGTSGTGELFF.

This rearrangement joins TRBV7-2 to TRBJ2-7; 14 bases are shared with TRBD2. J was trimmed by 4 bases and V by 5 bases; bases with no gene match: 4. The length of the CDR3 is 15 residues. Germline V CDR1 and CDR2: SGHTA, FQGNSA. The CDR3 bases are TGTGCCAGCAGCCTATGGACTAGCGGGAGGTACGAGCAGTACTTC. Translated, it gives CASSLWTSGRYEQYF.

J is TRBJ2-1 and V is TRBV12-3 or TRBV12-4; 7 nucleotides agree with TRBD2. J was trimmed by 8 bases and V by 4 bases; bases with no gene match: 11. The CDR3 spans 15 residues. The CDR3 sequence: CASSSPSGSRDEQFF. DNA for the CDR3: TGTGCCAGCAGTTCCCCTAGCGGATCGCGGGATGAGCAGTTCTTC.

At least ten counts were recorded for this clonotype. This sequence joins TRBV12-3 or TRBV12-4 and TRBJ2-4; D might be TRBD1 (5 bases). This CDR3 contains 13 residues. The V and J ends lost 3 bases and 8 bases respectively, with 11 bases between them. The chain's CDR3 is CASSLAGMHIQYF. CDR3 coding DNA: TGTGCCAGCAGTTTGGCAGGGATGCACATTCAGTACTTC.

The CDR3 loop is CSVSGTSDRSYEQYF. CDR3 coding DNA: TGCAGCGTTTCCGGGACTAGCGACCGCTCCTACGAGCAGTACTTC. The chain joins TRBV29-1 to TRBJ2-7; 10 positions agree with TRBD2. J lost 0 bases, V lost 5 bases, and 7 bases had no gene match. Per the germline V gene, CDR1 is SQVTM and CDR2 is ANQGSEA. CDR3 length: 15 amino acids.

This clonotype has a handful of counts. This chain uses TRBV12-3 or TRBV12-4 with TRBJ2-4; D unclear. There are 16 residues in the CDR3. Trimming pared 1 base from V and 0 bases from J, leaving 10 bases between. In DNA, the CDR3 is TGTGCCAGCAGTTTAGGGGAAATCAAAGCCAAAAACATTCAGTACTTC. It encodes CASSLGEIKAKNIQYF.

The CDR3 spells CASRLLAGVETQYF. CDR3 bases: TGCGCCAGCAGACTTCTAGCGGGAGTAGAGACCCAGTACTTC. This chain joins TRBV5-1 and TRBJ2-5; 10 bases align to TRBD2. The ends lost 5 bases at V and 4 bases at J; junction bases unmatched: 5. Germline V gives CDR1 SGHRS, CDR2 YFSETQ. The CDR3 covers 14 residues.

The rearrangement links TRBV29-1 to TRBJ2-6; 8 positions match TRBD1. Germline V gives CDR1 SQVTM, CDR2 ANQGSEA. With V trimmed by 1 base and J by 0 bases, 2 bases remained unmatched. The CDR3 covers 16 residues. The chain's CDR3 is CSVEGGQDSGANVLTF. The CDR3 DNA reads TGCAGCGTTGAAGGGGGACAGGACTCTGGGGCCAACGTCCTGACTTTC.

This chain uses TRBV6-5 with TRBJ2-3; D possibly uses TRBD1 or TRBD2 (5 bases each). Looked up from germline, CDR1 is MNHEY and CDR2 is SVGAGI. The CDR3 sequence is 17 residues long. With 2 bases removed from V and 3 bases from J, the gap between germline ends came to 18 bases. The CDR3 loop reads CASSYLARDGTTDTQYF. CDR3 coding DNA: TGTGCCAGCAGTTACCTGGCACGGGACGGTACGACAGATACGCAGTATTTT.

The V and J genes are TRBV5-4 and TRBJ2-7; D is undetermined. The CDR3 contains 12 residues. Between the trimmed V and J ends, which lost 2 bases and 1 base, there was a span of 4 bases. The germline CDR1 and CDR2 sequences are SGHNT and YYREEE (reference sequence). The CDR3 DNA follows: TGTGCCAGCAGCTTCAATTCCTACGAGCAGTACTTC. It encodes CASSFNSYEQYF.

In its sample, this clonotype was seen a few times. The chain joins TRBV27 to TRBJ2-7; tentative D call: TRBD1 (5 bases). The CDR3 contains 16 residues. Germline CDR1 and CDR2: MNHEY and SMNVEV (reference sequence). Trimming left V 1 base short and J 0 bases short, with 13 bases between. The CDR3 DNA reads TGTGCCAGCAGTTTATTAGGGGAACCTAGCTCCTACGAGCAGTACTTC. Its translation: CASSLLGEPSSYEQYF.

The chain links TRBV29-1 to TRBJ2-3, with D perhaps matching TRBD2 (5 bases). Trimming took off 7 bases at V and 5 bases at J, with 10 bases between the two ends. CDR1 and CDR2 (germline): SQVTM, ANQGSEA. This CDR3 has 11 amino acids. The CDR3 spells CSAPEGDTQYF. DNA for the CDR3: TGCAGCGCCCCTGAGGGAGATACGCAGTATTTT.

The table lists this clonotype with a count of one. The rearrangement links TRBV15 to TRBJ2-3, with 8 bases that match TRBD1. The trim removed 2 bases at V and 4 bases at J, leaving 8 bases unmatched. Germline CDR1 LNHNV, CDR2 YYDKDF (reference sequence). The CDR3 spans 16 residues. This chain's CDR3 is CATSRPDRGTADTQYF. In DNA, the CDR3 is TGTGCCACCAGCAGACCCGACAGGGGTACCGCAGATACGCAGTATTTT.

V and J are TRBV12-3 or TRBV12-4 and TRBJ1-5, with 9 bases lining up with TRBD1. Trimming at V came to 1 base and at J to 3 bases, leaving 4 bases not matched to a gene. This CDR3 has 16 amino acids. This CDR3 reads CASSLGDRGANQPQHF. CDR3 nucleotides: TGTGCCAGCAGTTTAGGCGACAGGGGGGCCAATCAGCCCCAGCATTTT.

J is TRBJ2-3 and V is TRBV9; 10 nucleotides align to TRBD1. V lost 3 bases and J lost 3; bases outside the gene matches: 4. The CDR3 length is 15 residues. Per the germline V gene, CDR1 is SGDLS and CDR2 is YYNGEE. CDR3 sequence: CASSGEGQGTDTQYF. The CDR3 DNA follows: TGTGCCAGCAGCGGAGAGGGACAGGGGACAGATACGCAGTATTTT.

This clonotype was detected a few times. The genes are TRBV6-6 and TRBJ2-7; perhaps TRBD2 as D (5 bases). The germline V gene has CDR1 MNHNY and CDR2 SVGAGI (reference sequence). The length of the CDR3 is 12 residues. The germline V and J ends were trimmed by 5 bases and 6 bases, with 11 bases remaining between them. The CDR3, as DNA: TGTGCCAGCAGTGCGACTACCCCCGAGCAGTACTTC. Translated, it gives CASSATTPEQYF.